This TCR beta chain was sequenced for a study of shared clonotypes between healthy human individuals. Points on this clone: Antigen unknown.

Study conclusions and caveats: Sorted-subset sequencing, rarefaction showed, was incomplete despite large depth.

Partitioning of CD4+ cells yielded a CD45RA+ naive subset and a CD45RA-negative memory subset. Here immunoSEQ multiplex PCR was the method, and the copy in TCRdb shows in-frame clones only, minus some. The repertoire holds about 1.1 million clones, around 78% seen once, with 0.4% to 0.55% in the top ten. The CDR3 loop spans 16 amino acids. Per the germline V gene, CDR1 is ENHRY and CDR2 is SYGVKD. V was cut by 4 bases and J by 4 bases, with 17 bases left in between. Material: memory CD4+ T cells from PBMCs. Subset in this sample: CD45RA-negative fraction. This chain uses TRBV10-3 with TRBJ2-1; D perhaps matches TRBD2 (5 bases). This receptor was taken from a man between 18 and 29 years old in good health. Some clones in this sample may be carry-over from other donors' samples. The CDR3 reads CAISALGKGDYNEQFF. In DNA form, the CDR3 reads TGTGCCATCAGTGCTCTAGGGAAGGGAGATTACAATGAGCAGTTCTTC.